This T cell receptor (beta chain) emerged from a study of T-cell reconstitution after alpha-beta-depleted transplantation in children. For TCRbeta, the library was prepared with unique molecular identifiers. TCRdb analysed the PCR reads with MiXCR anew, one entry per CDR3 protein. The sample yields 60,000 to 80,000 distinct CDR3 sequences, 6% to 8% seen once. CDR3 length equals 12 residues. V lost 4 bases, J lost 4 bases, and 8 bases lay in between. This clonotype occurred many times. Sequences were derived from PBMCs from the stem cell graft donor, sampled from the stem cell graft. The TCR originated in a human donor who donated a stem cell graft to a child with acute lymphoblastic leukemia. This chain connects TRBV12-3 or TRBV12-4 to TRBJ2-7; D uncertain. The CDR3 spells CASSSNGYEQYF. CDR3 DNA: TGTGCCAGCAGTTCTAACGGGTACGAGCAGTACTTC.